Listed below are T cell receptor beta chains from one sample, sequenced in a study of graft-versus-host responses after intestinal transplantation. Profiling relied on immunoSEQ multiplex PCR, and the TCRdb table lists in-frame clones only, not all of them. In the table there are some 45,000 clones, 91% of which are singletons. The material sequenced was PBMCs, taken 524 days after transplant. These receptors were collected from a human patient who received an intestinal transplant, so some T cells may come from the graft donor. CDR3s leave out the opening cysteine and the closing phenylalanine or tryptophan. Not all rows give a size; the values are once, few, many and, for expanded clones, a class.

TRBV7-3	TRBJ1-1	once	ASSLTGPRGRNTEAF
TRBV29-1	TRBJ1-2	.	SAYQGTYGYT
TRBV7-3	TRBJ2-7	.	ASSLGVSQGDEQY
TRBV27	TRBJ1-1	.	ASRIQGAVNTEAF
TRBV14	TRBJ2-7	.	ASSQHGYEQY
TRBV7-2	TRBJ2-1	once	ASSYSVGSEQF
TRBV28	TRBJ2-4	.	ASSLIGGLAVAKNIQY
TRBV29-1	TRBJ1-4	.	SVRQGINEKLF
TRBV19	TRBJ2-7	.	ASSTGPGQGYEQY
TRBV14	TRBJ2-2	few	ASSPLDGGELF
TRBV10-3	TRBJ1-1	.	AISESRQARAKFMNTEAF
TRBV30	TRBJ2-3	.	AWSVLTGGTDTQY
TRBV5-4	TRBJ1-1	.	ASSLGNILEAF
TRBV29-1	TRBJ2-7	.	SVAVAGGSYEQY
TRBV6-6	TRBJ2-5	.	ASSSQGQKRQETQY
TRBV27	TRBJ2-7	.	ASSQTLYEQY
TRBV5-8	TRBJ2-7	.	ASSSIGAYEQY
TRBV5-8	TRBJ1-3	.	ASSLFLGGSGNTIY
TRBV28	TRBJ2-1	.	ASRRGWYNEQF
TRBV5-4	TRBJ2-3	.	ASSPGLPIARGTDTQY
TRBV7-3	TRBJ2-1	.	ASSPSTSGYNEQF
TRBV7-9	TRBJ2-7	.	ASSSPRDTTYEQY
TRBV5-4	TRBJ1-2	.	ASSSRRGLDYGYT
TRBV11-3	TRBJ2-3	.	ASSFRTSGRQADTQY
TRBV19	TRBJ2-7	.	ASSIVLTSDEQY
TRBV7-9	TRBJ1-5	.	ASSRTGGSNQPQH
TRBV20-1	TRBJ2-7	.	SAGGYEQY
TRBV2	TRBJ2-7	.	ASSEKSRGSGRVEQY
TRBV10-2	TRBJ2-1	.	ASSESIAGGGYEQF
TRBV11-3	TRBJ2-1	once	ASSLGLGDPNEQF
TRBV11-2	TRBJ2-2	few	ASSLIQGATGELF
TRBV4-2	TRBJ1-6	.	ASSQRGDNSPLH
TRBV18	TRBJ1-1	.	ASSPSRREGTEAF
TRBV5-4	TRBJ2-4	.	ASSFGGVGKNIQY
TRBV7-3	TRBJ2-7	.	ASSLGQGAAYEQY